The clone carrying this T cell receptor (beta chain) came up a few times. The sample originates from a study of T-cell reconstitution after alpha-beta-depleted transplantation in children. A library of TCRbeta sequences, prepared with unique molecular identifiers, was generated. TCRdb ran MiXCR on the PCR reads and lists one entry per CDR3 protein. The sample has over 200,000 distinct CDR3 sequences; roughly a tenth are singletons. The J segment lost 7 bases and the V segment lost 1 base, leaving 4 bases of the junction unmatched. The CDR3 covers 14 residues. Germline CDR1 is SGHRS and CDR2 is YFSETQ.

This TCR derives from a human donor who donated a stem cell graft to a child with acute lymphoblastic leukemia. This chain connects TRBV5-1 to TRBJ2-1, with 8 bases identical to TRBD2. The sequences come from PBMCs from the stem cell graft donor, collected from the stem cell graft. The CDR3 sequence is CASSLQRGINEQFF. In DNA, the CDR3 is TGCGCCAGCAGCTTGCAGCGGGGGATTAATGAGCAGTTCTTC.